A single sample gave rise to the 16 T cell receptor beta chains below, sequenced in a study of technical replicates of blood from several donors. TCRdb's copy holds only in-frame clones and misses some; the assay was immunoSEQ multiplex PCR. The table records some 87,000 clones, about 93% of them present only once. Material: T cells isolated from PBMCs. Receptors originate from a human donor in good health.

The chain uses TRBV28 and TRBJ2-3, with 12 bases aligning to TRBD2. The CDR3 loop spans 16 amino acids. Germline V lookup: CDR1 MDHEN, CDR2 SYDVKM. Trimming removed 3 bases from V and 3 bases from J; junction bases left unmatched: 4. As DNA, the CDR3 is TGTGCCAGCAGTTTGGGGGGACTAGCGGGTACAGATACGCAGTATTTT. Its protein product is CASSLGGLAGTDTQYF. Looking up the rest from reference TRBV28 and TRBJ2-3 gives the full variable domain: DVKVTQSSRYLVKRTGEKVFLECVQDMDHENMFWYRQDPGLGLRLIYFSYDVKMKEKGDIPEGYSVSREKKERFSLILESASTNQTSMYLCASSLGGLAGTDTQYFGPGTRLTVL.

This rearrangement joins TRBV6-5 to TRBJ2-1, with 8 positions matching TRBD1. After removal of 6 bases from V and 7 bases from J, the junction contained 2 bases not matched to a gene. This CDR3 region has 12 residues. Germline V CDR1 and CDR2: MNHEY, SVGAGI. The DNA of the CDR3 is TGTGCCAGCAGCCGGACAGGGAATGAGCAGTTCTTC. This codes for CASSRTGNEQFF.

The DNA of the CDR3 is TGTGCCAGTAAGGAAGCGGGAGGGTGGTCAGATACGCAGTATTTT. Translated, it gives CASKEAGGWSDTQYF. The rearrangement joins TRBV19 to TRBJ2-3; TRBD2 matches at 10 bases. The CDR3 has 15 residues. CDR1 is LNHDA and CDR2 is SQIVND in the germline V gene (reference sequence). Losses at the gene ends were 7 bases for V and 4 bases for J; bases not matched to a gene: 8.

The chain employs TRBV9 and TRBJ2-1, with D perhaps TRBD2 (6 bases). Deletions cut 1 base from V and 2 bases from J, with 13 bases between. CDR3 length: 16 residues. Germline-derived CDR1 and CDR2 are SGDLS and YYNGEE. CDR3 coding DNA: TGTGCCAGCAGCGTATTACCCGGGGGAGCCTACAATGAGCAGTTCTTC. Translating it yields CASSVLPGGAYNEQFF.

This chain uses TRBV19 with TRBJ1-5; TRBD1 aligns across 8 bases. V shed 7 bases, J shed 2 bases, and the junction held 4 bases outside the gene matches. Germline V gene lookup returns CDR1 LNHDA and CDR2 SQIVND (reference sequence). The CDR3 extends over 14 amino acids. CDR3 DNA: TGTGCCAGTAACCCGGGACAGGGCAATCAGCCCCAGCATTTT. This gives the protein CASNPGQGNQPQHF.

The V gene is TRBV5-1, the J gene TRBJ2-1; 7 positions match TRBD2. This CDR3 is built from 15 residues. From germline, CDR1 is SGHRS and CDR2 YFSETQ. V dropped 1 base and J dropped 5; count of bases not matched to a gene: 6. This CDR3 is CASSLSSGVNNEQFF. The CDR3 DNA is TGCGCCAGCAGCTTGTCCAGCGGGGTAAACAATGAGCAGTTCTTC.

The CDR3 reads CASSITGDRLKETQYF. The CDR3 nucleotides are TGTGCCAGCAGCATAACAGGGGACCGCCTGAAGGAGACCCAGTACTTC. V usage is TRBV7-9 and J usage is TRBJ2-5, with TRBD1 matching 7 bases. Trimming took 5 bases from V and 5 from J; bases not matched to a gene: 14. Germline V gene lookup returns CDR1 SEHNR and CDR2 FQNEAQ (reference sequence). There are 16 residues in the CDR3.

The V and J genes are TRBV7-9 and TRBJ2-2, with TRBD2 matching over 12 bases. V lost 1 base, J lost 5 bases, and 8 bases stayed unmatched. This CDR3 comprises 18 residues. Germline CDR1 reads SEHNR; CDR2 reads FQNEAQ (reference sequence). In nucleotides, the CDR3 is TGTGCCAGCAGCTTAGTCCCTAGCGGGGGGGTCGGGACCGGGGAGCTGTTTTTT. The encoded protein is CASSLVPSGGVGTGELFF. Full variable domain (outside the CDR3, taken from reference TRBV7-9 and TRBJ2-2): DTGVSQNPRHKITKRGQNVTFRCDPISEHNRLYWYRQTLGQGPEFLTYFQNEAQLEKSRLLSDRFSAERPKGSFSTLEIQRTEQGDSAMYLCASSLVPSGGVGTGELFFGEGSRLTVL.

The gene calls are TRBV5-1 and TRBJ2-2; D call uncertain. The CDR3 has 16 residues. Germline loops: CDR1 SGHRS, CDR2 YFSETQ. Between the trimmed V and J ends, which lost 0 bases and 7 bases, there was a span of 16 bases. The DNA for the CDR3 is TGCGCCAGCAGCTTGGCCATCGCAGGATTGGGCGGGGAGCTGTTTTTT. This translates into CASSLAIAGLGGELFF.

V usage is TRBV7-9 and J usage is TRBJ2-7, with D possibly being TRBD2 (6 bases). V shed 1 base and J shed 2 bases, with 15 bases lying between them. The CDR3 consists of 16 residues. Germline lookup yields CDR1 SEHNR and CDR2 FQNEAQ (reference sequence). The CDR3 DNA follows: TGTGCCAGCAGCTTAGTCCTGGGACTCTTAGCCTACGAGCAGTACTTC. The encoded protein is CASSLVLGLLAYEQYF.

This rearrangement joins TRBV19 to TRBJ2-2; 7 nucleotides line up with TRBD1. CDR3 length: 14 residues. Germline CDR1 is LNHDA and CDR2 is SQIVND (reference sequence). The V segment lost 6 bases and the J segment 1 base; nucleotides outside the gene matches: 2. In DNA, the CDR3 is TGTGCCAGTAGCGGGACAGTGAACACCGGGGAGCTGTTTTTT. Translating gives CASSGTVNTGELFF.

J is TRBJ2-1 and V is TRBV10-3; 8 bases are shared with TRBD2. V lost 10 bases to trimming and J lost 2 bases; unmatched junction nucleotides: 19. The CDR3 contains 18 residues. Germline lookup yields CDR1 ENHRY and CDR2 SYGVKD. The CDR3 reads CASTGVAGLSTTYNEQFF. In nucleotides, the CDR3 is TGTGCCAGCACCGGGGTAGCGGGATTATCCACAACCTACAATGAGCAGTTCTTC.

The rearrangement joins TRBV23-1 to TRBJ1-2, with 8 bases matching TRBD1. TRBV23-1 counts as an open reading frame of uncertain function. The V and J ends lost 3 bases and 3 bases, in that order; junction bases with no gene match: 3. This CDR3 comprises 14 residues. DNA of the CDR3: TGCGCCAGCAGTCAGGGACAGGTTGACTATGGCTACACCTTC. As protein: CASSQGQVDYGYTF.

This chain uses TRBV6-6 with TRBJ1-5; D is perhaps TRBD1 (5 bases). V lost 0 bases to trimming and J lost 6 bases, with 15 bases between them. The germline V gene has CDR1 MNHNY and CDR2 SVGAGI (reference sequence). The CDR3 length is 16 residues. CDR3 bases: TGTGCCAGCAGTTACTCCCGTGGCGGGGGAATTCAGCCCCAGCATTTT. Translation: CASSYSRGGGIQPQHF.

The chain carries TRBV28 and TRBJ2-1; D is perhaps TRBD2 (5 bases). Germline V gives CDR1 MDHEN, CDR2 SYDVKM. The CDR3 runs 14 residues. The V and J ends lost 10 bases and 7 bases respectively, with 20 bases between them. In DNA, the CDR3 is TGTGCCACCTACGGAGTGGGCCGGGATAATGAGCAGTTCTTC. The encoded protein is CATYGVGRDNEQFF.

The chain joins TRBV10-1 to TRBJ2-3, with D perhaps TRBD1 (7 bases). This CDR3 is built from 16 residues. Germline values: CDR1 WNHNN, CDR2 SYGVQD (reference sequence). V was pared by 1 base and J by 0 bases, with 11 bases between. The chain's CDR3 is CASSELTGTSTDTQYF. CDR3 DNA sequence: TGCGCCAGCAGTGAGTTGACAGGGACTAGCACAGATACGCAGTATTTT.